These 29 T cell receptor beta chains share one sample of origin, sequenced in a study of regulatory T cells in long-lasting Graves disease. Time point meaning: newly diagnosed GD, antithyroid drugs for less than 3 months. The TCR library was prepared using RNA isolated from PBMCs. Library construction for TCR beta used iRepertoire HTBI primers and Arm-PCR of CDR3 regions. Each CDR3 protein gets one entry after TCRdb re-called the multiplex PCR reads with MiXCR. The table lists about 200,000 distinct CDR3 sequences, approximately 16% of them singletons. The sample was peripheral blood mononuclear cells (PBMCs), taken at new diagnosis, from a patient treated with antithyroid drugs. All receptors come from a female donor with Graves disease.

This clonotype occurred many times. The chain's CDR3 is CASSPLTQETQYF. CDR3 bases: TGTGCCAGCAGCCCCCTCACACAAGAGACCCAGTACTTC. This rearrangement joins TRBV7-2 to TRBJ2-5, with D unclear. CDR3 size: 13 residues. With 5 bases removed from V and 2 bases from J, the gap between germline ends came to 9 bases. Germline CDR1 reads SGHTA; CDR2 reads FQGNSA.

This clonotype was observed a handful of times. The chain combines TRBV24-1 with TRBJ2-1; D not certain. The CDR3 is made up of 11 amino acids. Germline V CDR1 and CDR2: KGHDR, SFDVKD. With 3 bases removed from V and 5 bases from J, the gap between germline ends came to 1 base. CDR3 nucleotide sequence: TGTGCCACCAGTGATGACAATGAGCAGTTCTTC. Its protein product is CATSDDNEQFF.

This clonotype was recorded many times. The chain joins TRBV12-3 or TRBV12-4 to TRBJ2-1; 11 bases map to TRBD1. Losses at the gene ends were 7 bases for V and 9 bases for J; bases not matched to a gene: 2. The CDR3 has 12 amino acids. DNA of the CDR3: TGTGCCAGCACCGGGACAGGGGGTGAGCAGTTCTTC. It yields the protein CASTGTGGEQFF.

This clonotype was picked up many times. This chain connects TRBV28 to TRBJ2-7; 9 nucleotides match TRBD2. The CDR3 has 12 residues. The germline V gene encodes CDR1 MDHEN and CDR2 SYDVKM. CDR3 coding DNA: TGTGGCGCCGCGACTAGCGGAAGACCTCACTACTTC. Protein: CGAATSGRPHYF.

This clonotype showed up many times. This chain uses TRBV7-9 with TRBJ2-7; TRBD2 matches at 9 bases. The J segment lost 4 bases and the V segment lost 5 bases, leaving 12 bases of the junction unmatched. CDR3 size: 16 residues. Germline values: CDR1 SEHNR, CDR2 FQNEAQ (reference sequence). The DNA for the CDR3 is TGTGCCAGCAGCCGATCCATAGCGGGAGTTAGGTACGAGCAGTACTTC. Protein product: CASSRSIAGVRYEQYF.

With respect to this clonotype: A far larger clone differs by one base, so this is likely a read error. Since the CDR3 does not end with the conserved phenylalanine or tryptophan, this likely comes from a read error. The chain has TRBV7-2 and TRBJ2-1, with 13 bases that match TRBD2. Germline lookup yields CDR1 SGHTA and CDR2 FQGNSA. V lost 3 bases to trimming and J lost 4 bases; unmatched junction nucleotides: 3. The CDR3 has 16 residues. The DNA for the CDR3 is TGTGCCAGCAGCTTCCAACTAGCGGGAGGGTACAATGAGCAGTTCCTC. Translated, it gives CASSFQLAGGYNEQFL.

The table lists this clonotype with a few counts. The chain employs TRBV9 and TRBJ1-6, with 9 bases that match TRBD1. Per the germline V gene, CDR1 is SGDLS and CDR2 is YYNGEE. The CDR3 runs to 15 residues. J gave up 7 bases and V 0 bases, and 2 bases lay outside the gene matches. The CDR3, as DNA: TGTGCCAGCAGCGTAGGGGACAGGGCAAATTCACCCCTCCACTTT. Translated: CASSVGDRANSPLHF. The complete variable domain, with remaining parts taken from reference TRBV9 and TRBJ1-6, reads DSGVTQTPKHLITATGQRVTLRCSPRSGDLSVYWYQQSLDQGLQFLIQYYNGEERAKGNILERFSAQQFPDLHSELNLSSLELGDSALYFCASSVGDRANSPLHFGNGTRLTVT.

Many counts were recorded for this clonotype. The rearrangement uses TRBV24-1 and TRBJ1-1; TRBD1 is a possible D gene (5 bases). The CDR3 has 18 residues. Trimming removed 5 bases at V and 2 bases at J, with 23 bases between. Germline assignment: CDR1 KGHDR and CDR2 SFDVKD. The CDR3 here is CATSVGEVGGGTNTEAFF. The CDR3 DNA is TGTGCCACCAGTGTTGGGGAGGTGGGGGGGGGGACCAACACTGAAGCTTTCTTT.

There are many counts of this clonotype. The chain couples TRBV6-5 to TRBJ2-1; 9 positions match TRBD1. Germline V gene lookup returns CDR1 MNHEY and CDR2 SVGAGI. J gave up 6 bases and V 2 bases, and 5 bases lay outside the gene matches. The CDR3 has 15 amino acids. CDR3 sequence reads: CASSYGDRDGNEQFF. The CDR3 nucleotides are TGTGCCAGCAGTTACGGGGACAGGGACGGCAATGAGCAGTTCTTC.

This clonotype appeared many times. The genes are TRBV3-1 and TRBJ2-7, with 13 bases matching TRBD2. V lost 4 bases and J lost 2; bases outside the gene matches: 8. This CDR3 contains 17 residues. The V gene's germline CDR1 is LGHDT and CDR2 YNNKEL (reference sequence). This CDR3 is CASSRRTSGSHPYEQYF. DNA for the CDR3: TGTGCCAGCAGCCGTCGGACTAGCGGGAGCCACCCCTACGAGCAGTACTTC.

This clonotype was observed at least ten times. The rearrangement links TRBV6-1 to TRBJ1-5; possibly TRBD1 for D (5 bases). V lost 6 bases and J 3 bases, leaving 9 bases between the germline ends. This CDR3 is built from 13 residues. Germline V CDR1 and CDR2: MNHNS, SASEGT. DNA for the CDR3: TGTGCCAGCAGACAGGACCTCAATCAGCCCCAGCATTTT. It specifies CASRQDLNQPQHF.

Ten or more counts support this clonotype. This rearrangement joins TRBV28 to TRBJ1-5; no definite D call. V gave up 3 bases and J gave up 0 bases, with 9 bases separating them. CDR1 is MDHEN and CDR2 is SYDVKM in the germline V gene. The CDR3 contains 15 residues. The DNA for the CDR3 is TGTGCCAGCAGTTTTTACTTATATAGCAATCAGCCCCAGCATTTT. It yields the protein CASSFYLYSNQPQHF.

V is TRBV9 and J is TRBJ2-7; a possible D gene is TRBD2 (6 bases). From germline, CDR1 is SGDLS and CDR2 YYNGEE. The CDR3 is 14 residues long. Trimming cost V 4 bases and J 1 base, with 12 bases left between them. The CDR3: CASSPQEGSYEQYF. In DNA form, the CDR3 reads TGTGCCAGCAGCCCACAGGAGGGGTCCTACGAGCAGTACTTC.

The chain is built from TRBV6-2 or TRBV6-3 and TRBJ2-7; D may be TRBD1 (5 bases). Germline loops: CDR1 MNHEY, CDR2 SVGEGT. The CDR3 runs 14 residues. V shed 0 bases and J shed 6 bases, with 12 bases lying between them. As DNA, the CDR3 is TGTGCCAGCAGTTACTCCCAGGTCCAGGGCGAGCAGTACTTC. This translates into CASSYSQVQGEQYF.

The table lists this clonotype with many counts. This chain joins TRBV9 and TRBJ2-7; 8 positions agree with TRBD2. Germline V gene sequence: CDR1 SGDLS, CDR2 YYNGEE. CDR3 length equals 14 residues. V lost 0 bases and J lost 5; bases outside the gene matches: 4. The CDR3 DNA follows: TGTGCCAGCAGCGTAGACGGGAGGGCCGACGAGCAGTACTTC. Translating gives CASSVDGRADEQYF.

This clonotype was counted at least ten times. The chain is built from TRBV6-1 and TRBJ2-1; 13 bases map to TRBD2. CDR1 is MNHNS and CDR2 is SASEGT in the germline V gene. V was pared by 8 bases and J by 6 bases, with 4 bases of the junction left unmatched. This CDR3 spans 14 amino acids. CDR3 loop: CASGTSGIPNEQFF. The CDR3 nucleotides read TGTGCCAGCGGGACTAGCGGGATCCCCAATGAGCAGTTCTTC.

This clonotype was counted at least ten times. The genes are TRBV12-3 or TRBV12-4 and TRBJ1-5; tentative D call: TRBD1 (5 bases). This CDR3 is built from 16 residues. Trimming stripped 3 bases from V and 6 bases from J, with 18 bases between. The CDR3 DNA reads as TGTGCCAGCAGTTTGAGGTGGGGCCGAACCTCTCAGCCCCAGCATTTT. It specifies CASSLRWGRTSQPQHF.

This clonotype was counted at least ten times. The gene calls are TRBV24-1 and TRBJ2-1, with 10 bases lining up with TRBD2. The CDR3 runs to 17 residues. Trimming took 4 bases from V and 7 from J; bases not matched to a gene: 12. Germline V gives CDR1 KGHDR, CDR2 SFDVKD. This chain's CDR3 is CATSDRTSGIEGNEQFF. Written as DNA, the CDR3 is TGTGCCACCAGTGACCGGACTAGCGGTATAGAGGGGAATGAGCAGTTCTTC.

This clonotype was recorded many times. The chain combines TRBV28 with TRBJ2-7, with D unclear. Germline CDR1 and CDR2: MDHEN and SYDVKM. The CDR3 consists of 11 residues. V shed 2 bases and J shed 6 bases, with 5 bases lying between them. Written as DNA, the CDR3 is TGTGCCAGCAGTTTAAGGGCCGAGCAGTACTTC. Translating gives CASSLRAEQYF. Looking up the rest from reference TRBV28 and TRBJ2-7 gives the full variable domain: DVKVTQSSRYLVKRTGEKVFLECVQDMDHENMFWYRQDPGLGLRLIYFSYDVKMKEKGDIPEGYSVSREKKERFSLILESASTNQTSMYLCASSLRAEQYFGPGTRLTVT.

The rearrangement uses TRBV3-1 and TRBJ2-7; D not certain. In germline, CDR1 is LGHDT, CDR2 YNNKEL (reference sequence). V gave up 4 bases and J gave up 3 bases, with 10 bases separating them. The CDR3 is made up of 13 amino acids. CDR3 DNA: TGTGCCAGCAGCCCGGGCTGGCGCTACGAGCAGTACTTC. Protein product: CASSPGWRYEQYF.

Points on this clonotype: A far more abundant clone sits one base away, making this likely a read error. This chain connects TRBV7-9 to TRBJ1-5; 7 bases are shared with TRBD1. This CDR3 is 14 amino acids long. Germline values: CDR1 SEHNR, CDR2 FQNEAQ (reference sequence). The CDR3 sequence is CPSSLTGARQPQHF. The CDR3 DNA sequence: TGTCCCAGCAGCTTAACAGGGGCCCGTCAGCCCCAGCATTTT.

This clonotype was observed at least ten times. CDR3 region: CASSVSGDSTYEQYF. CDR3 nucleotides: TGTGCCAGCAGCGTATCAGGGGACAGCACCTACGAGCAGTACTTC. V gene TRBV9 combines with J gene TRBJ2-7; 7 bases line up with TRBD1. CDR1 and CDR2 from the germline V gene are SGDLS and YYNGEE. Trimming took 1 base from V and 2 from J; bases not matched to a gene: 6. The CDR3 runs to 15 residues. Variable domain in full (rest from reference TRBV9 and TRBJ2-7): DSGVTQTPKHLITATGQRVTLRCSPRSGDLSVYWYQQSLDQGLQFLIQYYNGEERAKGNILERFSAQQFPDLHSELNLSSLELGDSALYFCASSVSGDSTYEQYFGPGTRLTVT.

Of note for this clonotype: This CDR3 is missing its conserved last phenylalanine or tryptophan, likely due to a read error. This chain connects TRBV18 to TRBJ2-7; TRBD1 might be the D (5 bases). This CDR3 is built from 15 residues. The V and J ends lost 0 bases and 6 bases respectively, with 15 bases between them. Per germline, CDR1 KGHSH and CDR2 LQKENI. The CDR3 DNA follows: TGTGCCAGCTCACCACCGGCCAGGGCCAACCGCGAGCAGTACCTC. This gives the protein CASSPPARANREQYL.

This clonotype occurred many times. This chain connects TRBV24-1 to TRBJ2-1; D is ambiguous. Germline lookup yields CDR1 KGHDR and CDR2 SFDVKD. The CDR3 is made up of 14 amino acids. V lost 0 bases, J lost 8 bases, and 10 bases lay in between. The CDR3 here is CATSDLGSVDEQFF. The CDR3, as DNA: TGTGCCACCAGTGATTTGGGTTCAGTAGATGAGCAGTTCTTC.

This clonotype was observed at least ten times. J is TRBJ2-1 and V is TRBV30; tentatively, D is TRBD1 (5 bases). The ends were cut back, 2 bases at V and 6 bases at J, with 11 bases in the middle. CDR3 length: 13 residues. The germline V gene has CDR1 GTSNPN and CDR2 SVGIG (reference sequence). CDR3 in DNA: TGTGCCTGGAGTCCCACGGACATCAATGAGCAGTTCTTC. Protein: CAWSPTDINEQFF.

This clonotype was recorded many times. The chain recombines TRBV7-9 with TRBJ1-5; the D gene is possibly TRBD1 (6 bases). The germline V and J ends were trimmed by 5 bases and 9 bases, with 20 bases remaining between them. Germline CDR1 reads SEHNR; CDR2 reads FQNEAQ (reference sequence). The CDR3 extends over 15 amino acids. The chain's CDR3 is CASSPSQGYGVPQHF. The CDR3 DNA is TGTGCCAGCAGCCCCTCACAGGGCTACGGGGTGCCCCAGCATTTT.

On this clonotype: A far larger clone lies a single base away; this is likely a read error. The rearrangement links TRBV6-1 to TRBJ2-3; D perhaps matches TRBD1 (5 bases). Germline V gene data show CDR1 as MNHNS and CDR2 as SASEGT. The CDR3 totals 15 residues. Trimming removed 1 base from V and 3 bases from J, with 11 bases in between. CDR3 in DNA: TGTGCCAGCAGTGAAGGGGGCTCGAGAACAGATACGCAGTATTTT. Amino acid sequence: CASSEGGSRTDTQYF.

In this sample, this clonotype turned up a few times. The chain recombines TRBV4-3 with TRBJ2-3; D gene unclear. Germline CDR1 and CDR2: LGHNA and YSLEER. V was pared by 3 bases and J by 7 bases, with 17 bases between. CDR3 size: 15 residues. The CDR3, as DNA: TGCGCCAGCAGCCACCAATACCCCCCTGGCCATACGCAGTATTTT. Its translation: CASSHQYPPGHTQYF.

Only one count was recorded for this clonotype. This may stem from a read error, because a much larger clone lies one nucleotide away. The chain has TRBV6-5 and TRBJ1-2, with D possibly TRBD1 on 6 matching bases. Germline values: CDR1 MNHEY, CDR2 SVGAGI. CDR3 length: 16 residues. CDR3 sequence: CANSYWGRGRDYGYTF. The CDR3 coding sequence is TGTGCCAACAGTTACTGGGGCAGGGGAAGAGACTATGGCTACACCTTC.